A single sample gave rise to the 24 T cell receptor beta chains below, sequenced in a study of Ad26.COV2.S vaccination and SARS-CoV-2 variants. Measured with immunoSEQ multiplex PCR; TCRdb has only the in-frame clones, and not every one. The sample has approximately 480,000 clones, around 85% seen once; the top ten hold roughly 13%. The treatment denotes: 15 to 20 received Ad26.COV2.S at low or high dose, single or two shots; 5 received placebo; per-sample allocation not given. All samples were drawn on day 63, counting from the first vaccine or placebo injection. The source material was peripheral blood, sampled in a trial of Ad26.COV2.S vaccine versus placebo. All receptors derive from a person between 18 and 60 years old who received the Ad26.COV2.S COVID-19 vaccine or a placebo.

The chain employs TRBV28 and TRBJ2-1; 8 bases line up with TRBD1. V shed 6 bases and J 2 bases; nucleotides not matched to a gene: 9. This CDR3 is built from 16 residues. The germline gives CDR1 MDHEN, CDR2 SYDVKM. In nucleotides, the CDR3 is TGTGCCAGCAGGGACACCCAGGGACAGGCCTACAATGAGCAGTTCTTC. Translated, it gives CASRDTQGQAYNEQFF.

The genes are TRBV28 and TRBJ2-5, with 7 bases matching TRBD1. CDR1 and CDR2 from the germline V gene are MDHEN and SYDVKM. This CDR3 contains 13 residues. V lost 6 bases and J lost 5; bases outside the gene matches: 6. This CDR3 is CASRQGFGETQYF. CDR3 in DNA: TGTGCCAGCAGACAGGGGTTTGGGGAGACCCAGTACTTC.

The CDR3 spells CASSHALTGSTGELFF. CDR3 coding DNA: TGTGCCAGCAGCCATGCTTTGACAGGGTCCACCGGGGAGCTGTTTTTT. The chain joins TRBV7-9 to TRBJ2-2; 7 bases line up with TRBD1. Germline V gene lookup returns CDR1 SEHNR and CDR2 FQNEAQ (reference sequence). CDR3 length: 16 residues. Trimming at V came to 5 bases and at J to 4 bases, leaving 10 bases not matched to a gene.

The rearrangement uses TRBV19 and TRBJ1-2; TRBD1 is a possible D gene (5 bases). Between the trimmed V and J ends, which lost 5 bases and 1 base, there was a span of 11 bases. Looked up from germline, CDR1 is LNHDA and CDR2 is SQIVND (reference sequence). The CDR3 covers 14 residues. The CDR3 DNA reads as TGTGCCAGTAGTCTGCTGACAGATAACTATGGCTACACCTTC. It translates to CASSLLTDNYGYTF.

The chain carries TRBV6-5 and TRBJ2-7, with 14 bases lining up with TRBD2. V dropped 4 bases and J dropped 6; count of bases not matched to a gene: 2. CDR3 length: 14 amino acids. CDR1 MNHEY and CDR2 SVGAGI come from the germline V gene. The CDR3 nucleotides read TGTGCCAGCAGTTCGGGACTAGCGGGAGCCGAGCAGTACTTC. Amino acids: CASSSGLAGAEQYF.

The chain carries TRBV5-1 and TRBJ1-2, with a tentative D call TRBD1 (6 bases). This CDR3 region has 15 residues. Looked up from germline, CDR1 is SGHRS and CDR2 is YFSETQ. Trimming took 1 base from V and 4 from J, leaving 14 bases between them. The CDR3 loop is CASSLSDRTFYGYTF. In nucleotides, the CDR3 is TGCGCCAGCAGCTTGTCAGACAGGACCTTCTATGGCTACACCTTC.

The chain uses TRBV11-2 and TRBJ1-1; 7 positions agree with TRBD1. The trim removed 2 bases at V and 5 bases at J, leaving 11 bases unmatched. The CDR3 spans 16 residues. Germline values: CDR1 SGHAT, CDR2 FQNNGV. CDR3 sequence (DNA): TGTGCCAGCAGCTTAATCCCAGGGGGACCGGGTACTGAAGCTTTCTTT. Its translation is CASSLIPGGPGTEAFF.

This chain uses TRBV28 with TRBJ2-1; D not resolved. V was clipped by 2 bases and J by 6 bases, with 11 bases between them. The CDR3 has 14 amino acids. CDR1 MDHEN and CDR2 SYDVKM come from the germline V gene. The CDR3 loop is CASSLVPALNEQFF. As DNA, the CDR3 is TGTGCCAGCAGTTTAGTTCCAGCACTCAATGAGCAGTTCTTC.

The chain employs TRBV19 and TRBJ2-7; unclear D gene. CDR1 is LNHDA and CDR2 is SQIVND in the germline V gene (reference sequence). There are 16 residues in the CDR3. Trimming removed 6 bases from V and 1 base from J, with 19 bases in between. CDR3 protein: CASSPDSGYLSYEQYF. CDR3 coding DNA: TGTGCCAGTAGCCCTGATTCTGGTTACCTTTCCTACGAGCAGTACTTC.

The chain has TRBV20-1 and TRBJ2-1, with a possible D match to TRBD2 (6 bases). Germline CDR1 and CDR2: DFQATT and SNEGSKA (reference sequence). The germline V and J ends were trimmed by 3 bases and 12 bases, with 12 bases remaining between them. The CDR3 sequence is 11 residues long. CDR3 DNA: TGCAGTGCTAGCCGGGAGATACTGCAGTTCTTC. Translating gives CSASREILQFF.

This chain connects TRBV19 to TRBJ1-4, with 8 positions matching TRBD1. V dropped 5 bases and J dropped 3; count of bases not matched to a gene: 8. CDR3 length: 16 amino acids. CDR1 is LNHDA and CDR2 is SQIVND in the germline V gene (reference sequence). The CDR3 loop reads CASSVQGVGANEKLFF. The DNA of the CDR3 is TGTGCCAGTAGTGTACAGGGGGTTGGAGCTAATGAAAAACTGTTTTTT. Looking up the rest from reference TRBV19 and TRBJ1-4 gives the full variable domain: DGGITQSPKYLFRKEGQNVTLSCEQNLNHDAMYWYRQDPGQGLRLIYYSQIVNDFQKGDIAEGYSVSREKKESFPLTVTSAQKNPTAFYLCASSVQGVGANEKLFFGSGTQLSVL.

The chain uses TRBV10-3 and TRBJ1-2; D not resolved. The CDR3 extends over 11 amino acids. The V gene lost 7 bases and the J gene lost 10 bases, with 13 bases spanning the gap. The germline V gene encodes CDR1 ENHRY and CDR2 SYGVKD. CDR3 sequence: CAITKDGNYTF. For the CDR3, the DNA is TGTGCCATCACCAAGGACGGAAACTACACCTTC.

The chain recombines TRBV4-3 with TRBJ2-3; 12 nucleotides agree with TRBD2. CDR1 LGHNA and CDR2 YSLEER come from the germline V gene. The CDR3 contains 19 residues. The trim removed 0 bases at V and 2 bases at J, leaving 9 bases unmatched. The CDR3 nucleotides are TGCGCCAGCAGCCAAGATCTGGCTAGCGGGAGGGCTTACACAGATACGCAGTATTTT. Its protein is CASSQDLASGRAYTDTQYF.

A remark on this clone: Different DNA sequences within this sample yield the same CDR3. The chain carries TRBV3-1 (or the pseudogene TRBV3-2) and TRBJ1-3; 8 nucleotides match TRBD1. After removal of 4 bases from V and 0 bases from J, the junction contained 2 bases not matched to a gene. Germline CDR1 and CDR2: LGHDT and YNNKEL (reference sequence). The CDR3 sequence is 15 residues long. CDR3 nucleotide sequence: TGTGCCAGCAGCCCCGGGACAGGCTCTGGAAACACCATATATTTT. The encoded protein is CASSPGTGSGNTIYF.

The chain employs TRBV5-6 and TRBJ2-1; maybe TRBD2 (6 bases). V lost 4 bases to trimming and J lost 6 bases, with 11 bases between them. The CDR3 totals 13 residues. In germline, CDR1 is SGHDT, CDR2 YYEEEE. The DNA for the CDR3 is TGTGCCAGCAGCGTCGGACTATCCAATGAGCAGTTCTTC. It specifies CASSVGLSNEQFF.

This clone was detected only a few times. This sequence joins TRBV7-2 and TRBJ2-7; 9 bases are a match to TRBD1. The V gene end was trimmed by 6 bases and the J gene end by 1 base; junction bases not matched to a gene: 4. CDR1 is SGHTA, CDR2 FQGNSA, per germline. The CDR3 runs to 14 residues. The DNA for the CDR3 is TGTGCCAGCAGAGCCGGGACAGGGTCCTACGAGCAGTACTTC. It translates to CASRAGTGSYEQYF. The full variable domain, its missing parts supplied by reference TRBV7-2 and TRBJ2-7, is GAGVSQSPSNKVTEKGKDVELRCDPISGHTALYWYRQSLGQGLEFLIYFQGNSAPDKSGLPSDRFSAERTGGSVSTLTIQRTQQEDSAVYLCASRAGTGSYEQYFGPGTRLTVT.

This chain uses TRBV5-4 with TRBJ1-1; 7 bases map to TRBD1. Germline V gene data show CDR1 as SGHNT and CDR2 as YYREEE (reference sequence). Trimming cost V 5 bases and J 1 base; bases outside gene matches: 8. The CDR3 is 15 amino acids. The CDR3 nucleotides are TGTGCCAGCAGGATCGACAGGGATAAGAACACTGAAGCTTTCTTT. This translates into CASRIDRDKNTEAFF.

The chain is built from TRBV3-1 (or the pseudogene TRBV3-2) and TRBJ2-7, with D perhaps being TRBD1 or TRBD2 (5 bases each). Germline lookup yields CDR1 LGHDT and CDR2 YNNKEL (reference sequence). V was shortened by 8 bases and J by 4 bases, with 12 bases between the two germline ends. The CDR3 has 12 residues. CDR3: CASAREGYEQYF. The CDR3 DNA reads TGTGCCAGCGCCCGAGAGGGGTACGAGCAGTACTTC.

A few counts support this clone. The V and J genes are TRBV11-2 and TRBJ2-7; 7 positions agree with TRBD2. The germline gives CDR1 SGHAT, CDR2 FQNNGV. The CDR3 runs to 14 residues. V dropped 1 base and J dropped 6; count of bases not matched to a gene: 6. This CDR3 is CASSLVFREGEQYF. CDR3 in DNA: TGTGCCAGCAGCTTAGTATTCAGGGAGGGCGAGCAGTACTTC.

This clone was picked up one time. This chain connects TRBV3-1 (or the pseudogene TRBV3-2) to TRBJ2-6; unclear D gene. Per the germline V gene, CDR1 is LGHDT and CDR2 is YNNKEL (reference sequence). Trimming cost V 7 bases and J 2 bases, with 9 bases left between them. CDR3 length: 14 residues. CDR3 DNA sequence: TGTGCCAGCACTATTAACCCTGGGGCCAACGTCCTGACTTTC. Residues: CASTINPGANVLTF.

The chain carries TRBV27 and TRBJ2-2, with TRBD2 as a possible D gene (6 bases). V was clipped by 6 bases and J by 4 bases, with 9 bases between them. Germline V lookup: CDR1 MNHEY, CDR2 SMNVEV (reference sequence). This CDR3 contains 13 residues. The CDR3 sequence is CASRLAPTGELFF. The CDR3 region has the DNA TGTGCCAGCAGACTAGCTCCCACCGGGGAGCTGTTTTTT.

This clone was seen only once. This sequence joins TRBV7-6 and TRBJ2-2, with D perhaps matching TRBD1 (6 bases). The V gene's germline CDR1 is SGHVS and CDR2 FNYEAQ. V was trimmed by 0 bases and J by 3 bases, leaving 14 bases between them. The CDR3 spans 17 residues. CDR3 sequence reads: CASSLAPSTGYTGELFF. In nucleotides, the CDR3 is TGTGCCAGCAGCTTAGCACCATCGACAGGCTACACCGGGGAGCTGTTTTTT.

The chain links TRBV11-2 to TRBJ2-5, with D possibly called TRBD1 or TRBD2 (5 bases each). The CDR3 consists of 17 residues. Trimming stripped 5 bases from V and 6 bases from J, with 25 bases between. Germline assignment: CDR1 SGHAT and CDR2 FQNNGV. The CDR3 nucleotides read TGTGCCAGCAGCCCCGCGGCCGGGGACCCACGCTGGAAGACCCAGTACTTC. Its translation: CASSPAAGDPRWKTQYF.

This clone appeared once. V and J are TRBV19 and TRBJ1-1; 8 bases are a match to TRBD1. The CDR3 has 16 amino acids. Looked up from germline, CDR1 is LNHDA and CDR2 is SQIVND (reference sequence). V lost 5 bases and J lost 0; bases outside the gene matches: 8. The CDR3 bases are TGTGCCAGTAGTTCAGGACAGGGTGTCTTGAACACTGAAGCTTTCTTT. This translates into CASSSGQGVLNTEAFF.